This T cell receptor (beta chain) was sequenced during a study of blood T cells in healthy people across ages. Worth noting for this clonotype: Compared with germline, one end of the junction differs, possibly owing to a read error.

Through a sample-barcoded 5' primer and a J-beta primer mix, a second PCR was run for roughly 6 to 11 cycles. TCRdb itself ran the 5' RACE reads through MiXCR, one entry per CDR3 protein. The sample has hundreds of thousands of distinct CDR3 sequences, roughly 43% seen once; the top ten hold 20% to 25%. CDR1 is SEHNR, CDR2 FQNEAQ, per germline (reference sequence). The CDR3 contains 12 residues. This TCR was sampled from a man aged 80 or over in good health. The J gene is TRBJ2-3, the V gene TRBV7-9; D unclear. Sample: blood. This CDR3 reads CASSPSLGTRYF. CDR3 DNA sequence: TGTGCCAGCAGCCCCTCCTTAGGTACGCGGTATTTT.